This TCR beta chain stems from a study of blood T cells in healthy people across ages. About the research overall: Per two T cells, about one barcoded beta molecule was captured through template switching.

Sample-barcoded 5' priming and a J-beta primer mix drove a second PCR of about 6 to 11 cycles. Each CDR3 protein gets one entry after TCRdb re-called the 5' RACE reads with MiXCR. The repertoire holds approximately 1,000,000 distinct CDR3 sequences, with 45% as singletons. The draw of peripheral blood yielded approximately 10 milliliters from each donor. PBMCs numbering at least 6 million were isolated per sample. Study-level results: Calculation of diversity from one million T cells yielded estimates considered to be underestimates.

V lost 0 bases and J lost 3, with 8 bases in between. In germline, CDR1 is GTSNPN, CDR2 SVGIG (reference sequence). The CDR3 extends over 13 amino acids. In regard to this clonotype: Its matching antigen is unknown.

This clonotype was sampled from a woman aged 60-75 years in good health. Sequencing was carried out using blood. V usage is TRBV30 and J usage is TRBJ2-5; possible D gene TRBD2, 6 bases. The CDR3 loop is CAWSVPGEETQYF. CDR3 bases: TGTGCCTGGAGTGTACCGGGAGAAGAGACCCAGTACTTC.